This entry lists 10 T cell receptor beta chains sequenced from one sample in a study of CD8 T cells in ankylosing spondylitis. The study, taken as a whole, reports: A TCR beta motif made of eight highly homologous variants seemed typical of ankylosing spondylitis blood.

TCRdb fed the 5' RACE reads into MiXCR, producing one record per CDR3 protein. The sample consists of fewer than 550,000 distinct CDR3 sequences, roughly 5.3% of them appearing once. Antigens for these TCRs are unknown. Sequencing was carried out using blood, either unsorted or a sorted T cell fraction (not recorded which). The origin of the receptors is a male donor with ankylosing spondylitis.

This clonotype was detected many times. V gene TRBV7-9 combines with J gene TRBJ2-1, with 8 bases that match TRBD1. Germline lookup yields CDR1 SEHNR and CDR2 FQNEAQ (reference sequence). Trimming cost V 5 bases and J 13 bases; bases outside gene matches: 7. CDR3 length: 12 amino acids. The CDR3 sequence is CASSTRTGLQFF. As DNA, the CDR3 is TGTGCCAGCAGCACCCGGACAGGGCTCCAGTTCTTC.

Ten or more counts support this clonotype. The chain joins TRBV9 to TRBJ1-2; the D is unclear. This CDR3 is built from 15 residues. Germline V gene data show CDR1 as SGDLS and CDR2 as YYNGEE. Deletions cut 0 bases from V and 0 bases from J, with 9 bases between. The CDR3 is CASSVDRAPNYGYTF. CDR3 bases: TGTGCCAGCAGCGTAGACCGAGCCCCTAACTATGGCTACACCTTC.

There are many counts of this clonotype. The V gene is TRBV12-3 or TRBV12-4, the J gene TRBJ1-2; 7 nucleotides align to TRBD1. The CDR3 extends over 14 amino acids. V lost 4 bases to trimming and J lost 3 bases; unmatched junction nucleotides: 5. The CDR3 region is CASSSTQGDYGYTF. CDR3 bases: TGTGCCAGCAGTTCAACGCAGGGGGACTATGGCTACACCTTC.

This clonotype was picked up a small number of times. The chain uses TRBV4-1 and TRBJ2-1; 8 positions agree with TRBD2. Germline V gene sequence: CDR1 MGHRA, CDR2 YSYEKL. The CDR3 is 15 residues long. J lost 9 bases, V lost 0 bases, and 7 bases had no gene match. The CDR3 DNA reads TGCGCCAGCAGCCAAGATGGGCGCGGGGGGAGTGAGCAGTTCTTC. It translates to CASSQDGRGGSEQFF.

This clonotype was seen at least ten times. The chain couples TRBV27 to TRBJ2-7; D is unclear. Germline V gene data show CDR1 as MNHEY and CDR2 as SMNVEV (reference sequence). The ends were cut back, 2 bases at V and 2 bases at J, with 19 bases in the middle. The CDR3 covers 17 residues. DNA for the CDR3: TGTGCCAGCAGTTTACGGCAGACAAGCTTTCTTCCCTACGAGCAGTACTTC. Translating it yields CASSLRQTSFLPYEQYF.

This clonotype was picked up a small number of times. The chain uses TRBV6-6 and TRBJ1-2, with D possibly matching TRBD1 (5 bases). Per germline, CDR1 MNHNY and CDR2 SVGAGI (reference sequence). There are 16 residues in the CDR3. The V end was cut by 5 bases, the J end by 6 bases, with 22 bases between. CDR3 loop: CASSPPRGRGVDGYTF. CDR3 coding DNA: TGTGCCAGCAGTCCCCCACGAGGGAGGGGAGTCGATGGCTACACCTTC.

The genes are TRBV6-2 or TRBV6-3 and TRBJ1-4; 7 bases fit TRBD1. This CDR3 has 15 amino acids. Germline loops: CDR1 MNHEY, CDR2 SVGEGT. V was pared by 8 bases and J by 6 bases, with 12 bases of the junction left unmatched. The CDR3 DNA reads TGTGCCAGCCTTACTTTACCGGGACAGTATGAAAAACTGTTTTTT. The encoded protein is CASLTLPGQYEKLFF.

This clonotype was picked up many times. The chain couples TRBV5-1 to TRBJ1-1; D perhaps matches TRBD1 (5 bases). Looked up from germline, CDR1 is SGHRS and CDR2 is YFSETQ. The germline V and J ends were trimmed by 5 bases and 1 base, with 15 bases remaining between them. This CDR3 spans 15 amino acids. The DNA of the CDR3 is TGCGCCAGCAGGAGGGGCGCAACAGAGAACACTGAAGCTTTCTTT. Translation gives CASRRGATENTEAFF.

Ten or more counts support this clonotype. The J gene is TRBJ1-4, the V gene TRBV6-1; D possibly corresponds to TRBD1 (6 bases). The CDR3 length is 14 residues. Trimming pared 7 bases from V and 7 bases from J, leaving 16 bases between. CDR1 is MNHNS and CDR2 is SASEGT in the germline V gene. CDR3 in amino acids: CASNNRASSEKLFF. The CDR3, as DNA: TGTGCCAGCAATAACAGGGCTTCAAGTGAAAAACTGTTTTTT.

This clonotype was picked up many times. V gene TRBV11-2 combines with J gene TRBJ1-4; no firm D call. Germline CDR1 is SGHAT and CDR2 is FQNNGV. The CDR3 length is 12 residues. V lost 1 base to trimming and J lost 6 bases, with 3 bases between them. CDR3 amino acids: CASSLVDEKLFF. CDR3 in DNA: TGTGCCAGCAGCTTAGTGGATGAAAAACTGTTTTTT.